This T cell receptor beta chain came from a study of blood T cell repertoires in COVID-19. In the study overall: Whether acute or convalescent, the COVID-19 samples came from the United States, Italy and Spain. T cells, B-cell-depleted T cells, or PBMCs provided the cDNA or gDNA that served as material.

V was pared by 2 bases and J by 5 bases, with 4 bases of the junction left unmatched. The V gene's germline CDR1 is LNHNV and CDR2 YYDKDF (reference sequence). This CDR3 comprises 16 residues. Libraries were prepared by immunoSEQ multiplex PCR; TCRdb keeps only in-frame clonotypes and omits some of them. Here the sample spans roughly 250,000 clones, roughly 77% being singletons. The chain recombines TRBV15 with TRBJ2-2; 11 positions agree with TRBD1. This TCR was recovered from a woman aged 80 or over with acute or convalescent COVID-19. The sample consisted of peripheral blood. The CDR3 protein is CATSRKGTGGTGELFF. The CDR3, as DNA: TGTGCCACCAGCAGAAAAGGGACAGGGGGGACCGGGGAGCTGTTTTTT. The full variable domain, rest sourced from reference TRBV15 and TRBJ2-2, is DAMVIQNPRYQVTQFGKPVTLSCSQTLNHNVMYWYQQKSSQAPKLLFHYYDKDFNNEADTPDNFQSRRPNTSFCFLDIRSPGLGDTAMYLCATSRKGTGGTGELFFGEGSRLTVL.